What follows are 23 T cell receptor beta chains derived from one specimen sequenced in a study of cytomegalovirus exposure and HLA in healthy donors. 60 Vbeta and 13 Jbeta primers were used in PCR. TCRdb's table, derived via immunoSEQ multiplex PCR, lists solely in-frame clones and lacks some. In the table there are roughly 120,000 clones, around 78% of which are singletons. The sample was PBMCs. Receptor source: a man aged 40-49 years in good health and CMV-seronegative.

The gene calls are TRBV6-4 and TRBJ1-2; D not resolved. The CDR3 contains 13 residues. The germline V and J ends were trimmed by 6 bases and 8 bases, with 16 bases remaining between them. Per the germline V gene, CDR1 is MRHNA and CDR2 is SNTAGT. CDR3 bases: TGTGCCAGCAGCGACCACCGGTTAAGCGGCTACACCTTC. It encodes CASSDHRLSGYTF.

As regards this clone: The junction departs from the called germline gene at one end, perhaps through a read error. This chain's CDR3 is CASSFPPDVDGF. The CDR3 nucleotides are TGTGCCAGCAGCTTTCCTCCCGATGTAGATGGCTTC. The rearrangement links TRBV5-5 to TRBJ1-2; no reliable D call. The CDR3 is 12 amino acids. Germline V lookup: CDR1 SGHKS, CDR2 YYEKEE (reference sequence).

A few counts support this clone. The chain couples TRBV14 to TRBJ1-3; no definite D call. Germline V gene lookup returns CDR1 SGHDN and CDR2 FVKESK. Trimming removed 4 bases from V and 2 bases from J, with 9 bases in between. The CDR3 length is 14 residues. The CDR3 spells CASSLMAPGNTIYF. The CDR3 DNA sequence: TGTGCCAGCAGCCTGATGGCACCTGGAAACACCATATATTTT.

This clone was seen only a few times. The chain employs TRBV6-5 and TRBJ1-5, with D tentatively TRBD1 (5 bases). Trimming cost V 6 bases and J 4 bases, with 13 bases left between them. CDR3 size: 14 residues. Germline CDR1 is MNHEY and CDR2 is SVGAGI. The CDR3 loop is CASSTLGGNQPQHF. The CDR3 coding sequence is TGTGCCAGCAGCACCCTTGGGGGGAATCAGCCCCAGCATTTT.

This clone was found a few times. The chain is built from TRBV5-1 and TRBJ2-5; TRBD1 might be the D (6 bases). Germline assignment: CDR1 SGHRS and CDR2 YFSETQ. This CDR3 is built from 15 residues. V was trimmed by 4 bases and J by 1 base, leaving 14 bases between them. In DNA form, the CDR3 reads TGCGCCAGCAGCCCCCAGGACAGCCTCCAAGAGACCCAGTACTTC. It translates to CASSPQDSLQETQYF.

The CDR3 nucleotides are TGCGCCAGCAGCCAAGAGTATGGGGGGGCGTTAAAGACCCAGTACTTC. Its protein product is CASSQEYGGALKTQYF. The V and J genes are TRBV4-3 and TRBJ2-5; D possibly corresponds to TRBD2 (7 bases). The germline V gene encodes CDR1 LGHNA and CDR2 YSLEER. The CDR3 contains 16 residues. V lost 0 bases, J lost 6 bases, and 17 bases lay in between.

This clone was observed a single time. This chain joins TRBV18 and TRBJ2-3, with D possibly TRBD2 on 5 matching bases. Germline loops: CDR1 KGHSH, CDR2 LQKENI. V was clipped by 3 bases and J by 7 bases, with 14 bases between them. CDR3 length: 14 amino acids. CDR3 nucleotide sequence: TGTGCCAGCTCACCCCTCTCGGACGGGAATACGCAGTATTTT. Protein product: CASSPLSDGNTQYF.

The chain is built from TRBV5-1 and TRBJ1-5; the D is unclear. Germline-derived CDR1 and CDR2 are SGHRS and YFSETQ. This CDR3 has 15 residues. V was pared by 0 bases and J by 3 bases, with 10 bases between. The CDR3 DNA reads TGCGCCAGCAGCTTGGACGGGAAGAACAATCAGCCCCAGCATTTT. Translation gives CASSLDGKNNQPQHF.

The chain couples TRBV7-2 to TRBJ2-3; D not certain. Germline V gene lookup returns CDR1 SGHTA and CDR2 FQGNSA. The V end lost 8 bases, the J end lost 0 bases, and 12 bases lay between the germline ends. The CDR3 loop spans 14 amino acids. The chain's CDR3 is CASLPRLSTDTQYF. In nucleotides, the CDR3 is TGTGCCAGCCTACCGAGACTTAGCACAGATACGCAGTATTTT.

The genes are TRBV28 and TRBJ2-1; 8 positions agree with TRBD2. The CDR3 totals 14 residues. The germline gives CDR1 MDHEN, CDR2 SYDVKM. V dropped 5 bases and J dropped 6; count of bases not matched to a gene: 6. Here the CDR3 reads CASSTGGLGNEQFF. The DNA for the CDR3 is TGTGCCAGCAGTACGGGGGGGCTGGGCAATGAGCAGTTCTTC.

This rearrangement joins TRBV25-1 to TRBJ1-2, with 8 bases that match TRBD1. The CDR3 loop spans 15 amino acids. The J segment lost 4 bases and the V segment lost 4 bases, leaving 8 bases of the junction unmatched. CDR1 and CDR2 from the germline V gene are MGHDK and SYGVNS. The CDR3 DNA follows: TGTGCCAGCAGTGTATCAGGGGGCTTCGGCTATGGCTACACCTTC. This gives the protein CASSVSGGFGYGYTF.

The V and J genes are TRBV5-4 and TRBJ1-2, with 9 bases identical to TRBD1. V lost 4 bases to trimming and J lost 8 bases; unmatched junction nucleotides: 12. Per germline, CDR1 SGHNT and CDR2 YYREEE (reference sequence). The CDR3 loop spans 15 amino acids. Written as DNA, the CDR3 is TGTGCCAGCAGCGTCCCCCGGGACAGGGCTGGAGGCTACACCTTC. This gives the protein CASSVPRDRAGGYTF.

As DNA, the CDR3 is TGTGCCAGCAGCTTAGGATCTGGCAACTACGAGCAGTACTTC. Translation gives CASSLGSGNYEQYF. The V and J genes are TRBV11-2 and TRBJ2-7; D gene uncertain. CDR1 SGHAT and CDR2 FQNNGV come from the germline V gene. Trimming stripped 1 base from V and 3 bases from J, with 10 bases between. There are 14 residues in the CDR3. Full variable domain (outside the CDR3, taken from reference TRBV11-2 and TRBJ2-7): EAGVAQSPRYKIIEKRQSVAFWCNPISGHATLYWYQQILGQGPKLLIQFQNNGVVDDSQLPKDRFSAERLKGVDSTLKIQPAKLEDSAVYLCASSLGSGNYEQYFGPGTRLTVT.

This chain uses TRBV7-9 with TRBJ1-4; no clear D. The CDR3 sequence is 16 residues long. Deletions cut 3 bases from V and 3 bases from J, with 14 bases between. Germline V CDR1 and CDR2: SEHNR, FQNEAQ (reference sequence). DNA of the CDR3: TGTGCCAGCAGCTTGCGGGTTTTGGAATCTAATGAAAAACTGTTTTTT. This gives the protein CASSLRVLESNEKLFF.

The chain combines TRBV7-9 with TRBJ2-6, with D hard to call. The germline V gene has CDR1 SEHNR and CDR2 FQNEAQ (reference sequence). V was cut by 5 bases and J by 0 bases, with 14 bases left in between. The CDR3 contains 17 residues. The CDR3 sequence: CASSPYRQSSGANVLTF. The CDR3, as DNA: TGTGCCAGCAGCCCTTATAGACAAAGCTCTGGGGCCAACGTCCTGACTTTC.

CDR3 sequence: CASKYQDNQPQHF. The CDR3 region has the DNA TGTGCCAGCAAATACCAGGATAATCAGCCCCAGCATTTT. The chain couples TRBV6-6 to TRBJ1-5, with D hard to call. Trimming removed 7 bases at V and 4 bases at J, with 11 bases between. CDR3 size: 13 residues. Per germline, CDR1 MNHNY and CDR2 SVGAGI (reference sequence).

The CDR3 reads CASSAPLGIQYF. The DNA of the CDR3 is TGTGCCAGTAGTGCGCCCCTTGGCATTCAGTACTTC. The V and J genes are TRBV19 and TRBJ2-4; D ambiguous. Trimming removed 5 bases from V and 9 bases from J, with 11 bases in between. The germline V gene encodes CDR1 LNHDA and CDR2 SQIVND (reference sequence). The CDR3 loop spans 12 amino acids.

In its sample, this clone was seen a few times. This chain uses TRBV4-3 with TRBJ2-7; possible D gene TRBD1, 6 bases. The CDR3 covers 15 residues. Trimming removed 0 bases at V and 3 bases at J, with 12 bases between. Germline assignment: CDR1 LGHNA and CDR2 YSLEER. The CDR3 DNA reads as TGCGCCAGCAGCCAAGATCGGACAGCAAGCTACGAGCAGTACTTC. It codes for CASSQDRTASYEQYF.

The chain is built from TRBV7-6 and TRBJ2-1; TRBD2 matches at 12 bases. Germline assignment: CDR1 SGHVS and CDR2 FNYEAQ. This CDR3 region has 15 residues. V dropped 5 bases and J dropped 6; count of bases not matched to a gene: 5. CDR3 residues: CASSQLAGGSNEQFF. As DNA, the CDR3 is TGTGCCAGCAGCCAACTAGCGGGGGGCAGCAATGAGCAGTTCTTC.

The chain is built from TRBV11-2 and TRBJ2-7; D is undetermined. CDR3 size: 11 residues. Trimming left V 5 bases short and J 1 base short, with 3 bases between. Germline V gene lookup returns CDR1 SGHAT and CDR2 FQNNGV. CDR3 sequence reads: CASSTSYEQYF. CDR3 coding DNA: TGTGCCAGCAGCACATCCTACGAGCAGTACTTC.

This clone was observed a single time. The genes are TRBV10-3 and TRBJ1-1, with 8 bases fitting TRBD1. The CDR3 has 15 amino acids. The trim removed 3 bases at V and 2 bases at J, leaving 5 bases unmatched. Per the germline V gene, CDR1 is ENHRY and CDR2 is SYGVKD. The CDR3, as DNA: TGTGCCATCAGTGACCAGGGGGCCTTAAACACTGAAGCTTTCTTT. Its protein product is CAISDQGALNTEAFF.

This chain uses TRBV29-1 with TRBJ2-5, with 8 nucleotides matching TRBD1. The J segment lost 0 bases and the V segment lost 8 bases, leaving 8 bases of the junction unmatched. The CDR3 runs to 14 residues. CDR1 and CDR2 (germline): SQVTM, ANQGSEA. CDR3 nucleotide sequence: TGCAGCTCGCCCGGACAGGGAAACCAAGAGACCCAGTACTTC. As protein: CSSPGQGNQETQYF.

The rearrangement links TRBV19 to TRBJ2-3, with 8 bases identical to TRBD2. The CDR3 covers 16 residues. The trim removed 3 bases at V and 2 bases at J, leaving 7 bases unmatched. Germline CDR1 is LNHDA and CDR2 is SQIVND (reference sequence). CDR3: CASSMRSGGLTDTQYF. CDR3 DNA: TGTGCCAGTAGTATGAGAAGCGGGGGCCTCACAGATACGCAGTATTTT. The variable domain in full, with the rest retrieved from reference TRBV19 and TRBJ2-3, is DGGITQSPKYLFRKEGQNVTLSCEQNLNHDAMYWYRQDPGQGLRLIYYSQIVNDFQKGDIAEGYSVSREKKESFPLTVTSAQKNPTAFYLCASSMRSGGLTDTQYFGPGTRLTVL.